The 16 T cell receptor beta chains listed next were all sequenced from one sample in a study of shared clonotypes between healthy human individuals. The repertoire was sequenced with immunoSEQ multiplex PCR; TCRdb's copy has only in-frame clones and lacks some. The top ten hold less than 2% of the sample, which has roughly 700,000 clones, roughly 70% seen once. Sequencing used memory CD4+ T cells sorted from blood. Sample subset: CD45RA-negative fraction. The source of these receptors is a woman under 40 in good health.

This clone was seen a few times. Here the CDR3 DNA reads TGTGCCAGCACCGTGTCAGGGGGCGGCGGGGAGCTGTTTTTT. Protein: CASTVSGGGGELFF. The chain couples TRBV6-1 to TRBJ2-2, with 8 bases fitting TRBD1. The CDR3 is 14 amino acids. Germline assignment: CDR1 MNHNS and CDR2 SASEGT. Germline trimming cut 7 bases from V and 7 bases from J; bases unmatched to any gene: 8.

The gene calls are TRBV28 and TRBJ1-2; D is ambiguous. The CDR3 spans 14 residues. Between the trimmed V and J ends, which lost 3 bases and 8 bases, there was a span of 16 bases. Per the germline V gene, CDR1 is MDHEN and CDR2 is SYDVKM. This chain's CDR3 is CASSLSVWGGGYTF. CDR3 nucleotides: TGTGCCAGCAGTTTGAGTGTATGGGGAGGGGGCTACACCTTC.

This sequence joins TRBV9 and TRBJ2-5; D remains unclear. The V and J ends lost 0 bases and 5 bases respectively, with 17 bases between them. This CDR3 comprises 16 residues. Germline-derived CDR1 and CDR2 are SGDLS and YYNGEE. As DNA, the CDR3 is TGTGCCAGCAGCGTAGGACCCTTTAGTTTAGGGGAGACCCAGTACTTC. As protein: CASSVGPFSLGETQYF.

V usage is TRBV5-1 and J usage is TRBJ1-2, with 9 bases lining up with TRBD1. The CDR3 consists of 16 residues. V was clipped by 4 bases and J by 4 bases; unmatched bases: 11. The germline gives CDR1 SGHRS, CDR2 YFSETQ. CDR3 sequence reads: CASSLDTGGLSYGYTF. CDR3 nucleotides: TGCGCCAGCAGCCTGGACACAGGGGGCCTGTCCTATGGCTACACCTTC.

The chain uses TRBV4-2 and TRBJ2-1; 8 bases map to TRBD2. The V gene end was trimmed by 1 base and the J gene end by 9 bases; junction bases not matched to a gene: 8. This CDR3 has 15 residues. Germline assignment: CDR1 LGHNA and CDR2 YNFKEQ. The CDR3 reads CASSQGPSGSGEQFF. CDR3 nucleotide sequence: TGTGCCAGCAGCCAAGGCCCTAGCGGGTCCGGTGAGCAGTTCTTC.

The V and J genes are TRBV14 and TRBJ1-1; TRBD1 aligns across 8 bases. The germline gives CDR1 SGHDN, CDR2 FVKESK. Unmatched junction bases numbered 5, after V lost 7 bases and J lost 1 base. The CDR3 is 14 amino acids. CDR3 protein: CASNDRGRNTEAFF. In DNA, the CDR3 is TGTGCCAGCAACGACAGGGGACGGAACACTGAAGCTTTCTTT.

The V and J genes are TRBV5-1 and TRBJ1-4, with D possibly TRBD1 on 5 matching bases. Deletions cut 2 bases from V and 1 base from J, with 9 bases between. Germline CDR1 SGHRS, CDR2 YFSETQ. This CDR3 has 15 amino acids. CDR3 protein: CASSFDQGTNEKLFF. In DNA, the CDR3 is TGCGCCAGCAGCTTCGACCAGGGAACTAATGAAAAACTGTTTTTT.

Only one count was recorded for this clone. The rearrangement links TRBV6-5 to TRBJ2-2; D is uncertain. This CDR3 has 15 residues. The V gene lost 2 bases and the J gene lost 1 base, with 8 bases spanning the gap. Germline V gene data show CDR1 as MNHEY and CDR2 as SVGAGI. The CDR3 loop is CASSYTWGNTGELFF. The CDR3 nucleotides read TGTGCCAGCAGTTACACGTGGGGGAACACCGGGGAGCTGTTTTTT.

This clone was counted between two and nine times. This chain connects TRBV18 to TRBJ1-3; 7 nucleotides match TRBD1. CDR1 is KGHSH, CDR2 LQKENI, per germline. The length of the CDR3 is 18 residues. Germline trimming cut 2 bases from V and 0 bases from J; bases unmatched to any gene: 10. The CDR3: CASSPSRTGAYSGNTIYF. The CDR3 nucleotides read TGTGCCAGCTCACCATCAAGGACAGGCGCATACTCTGGAAACACCATATATTTT.

The chain joins TRBV5-1 to TRBJ1-4, with TRBD1 matching over 9 bases. The CDR3 has 17 residues. V lost 5 bases and J lost 7; bases outside the gene matches: 15. Germline lookup yields CDR1 SGHRS and CDR2 YFSETQ. The CDR3 sequence: CASRPGTGFFTAEKLFF. CDR3 sequence (DNA): TGCGCCAGCAGGCCCGGGACAGGGTTTTTTACGGCTGAAAAACTGTTTTTT.

The chain uses TRBV7-9 and TRBJ1-2; 10 bases are a match to TRBD1. The germline V gene has CDR1 SEHNR and CDR2 FQNEAQ (reference sequence). The trim removed 5 bases at V and 5 bases at J, leaving 8 bases unmatched. The CDR3 runs 15 residues. This CDR3 is CASSLDRGGSYGYTF. The CDR3 bases are TGTGCCAGCAGCCTGGACAGGGGGGGTAGTTATGGCTACACCTTC.

Notes on this clone: Other nucleotide sequences from this sample produce the same CDR3. The V call is TRBV10-3, the J call TRBJ1-5; D uncertain. This CDR3 is 16 amino acids long. V was trimmed by 2 bases and J by 4 bases, leaving 15 bases between them. The germline gives CDR1 ENHRY, CDR2 SYGVKD. The CDR3 loop is CAISEGVGGNNQPQHF. As DNA, the CDR3 is TGTGCCATCAGTGAGGGGGTCGGAGGGAATAATCAGCCCCAGCATTTT.

The chain recombines TRBV19 with TRBJ1-2, with a weak D call TRBD1 (6 bases). V was trimmed by 1 base and J by 5 bases, leaving 11 bases between them. This CDR3 is 14 amino acids long. Germline V gene data show CDR1 as LNHDA and CDR2 as SQIVND (reference sequence). CDR3 bases: TGTGCCAGTAGTATAGGGACAGCCCGGTATGGCTACACCTTC. This gives the protein CASSIGTARYGYTF.

The chain uses TRBV11-2 and TRBJ2-6; the D is unclear. The CDR3 is made up of 15 amino acids. Trimming cost V 4 bases and J 2 bases, with 9 bases left between them. Germline values: CDR1 SGHAT, CDR2 FQNNGV. CDR3 nucleotides: TGTGCCAGCAGCTCTCAATATGCTGGGGCCAACGTCCTGACTTTC. It encodes CASSSQYAGANVLTF.

This chain connects TRBV5-4 to TRBJ2-3, with 11 bases that match TRBD2. The CDR3 runs 16 residues. The germline V gene encodes CDR1 SGHNT and CDR2 YYREEE (reference sequence). V trimming: 4 bases; J trimming: 0 bases; junction bases outside the gene matches: 4. This CDR3 is CASSLGTSGSTDTQYF. CDR3 nucleotide sequence: TGTGCCAGCAGCCTCGGGACTAGCGGAAGCACAGATACGCAGTATTTT.

This rearrangement joins TRBV28 to TRBJ2-7; possible D gene TRBD2, 5 bases. The CDR3 loop spans 15 amino acids. Between the trimmed V and J ends, which lost 4 bases and 2 bases, there was a span of 15 bases. Germline V gives CDR1 MDHEN, CDR2 SYDVKM. CDR3 nucleotide sequence: TGTGCCAGCAGTTCCGGAGGAAGGTGGGCCTACGAGCAGTACTTC. Its translation: CASSSGGRWAYEQYF.